The source of this TCR beta chain is a study of brain T cells in children with intractable seizures. Assay: immunoSEQ multiplex PCR; the TCRdb copy retains only in-frame clones and omits some. The sample includes 110,000 or so clones, roughly 94% seen only once; the top ten take more than 3%. Sequencing was limited to surgery cases with top T cell transcript signatures in brain tissue. The CDR3 is 14 amino acids. The V end was cut by 2 bases, the J end by 3 bases, with 8 bases between. The germline CDR1 and CDR2 sequences are PRHDT and FYEKMQ (reference sequence). This sample comprised peripheral blood, obtained at surgery. This chain uses TRBV13 with TRBJ1-5; D unresolved. The TCR comes from a boy younger than two with hemimegalencephaly and intractable seizures. The CDR3 DNA sequence: TGTGCCAGCAGCTTACGGGGTCACAATCAGCCCCAGCATTTT. This encodes CASSLRGHNQPQHF.